This TCR beta chain originates from a study of T cells in Graves' hyperthyroidism and ophthalmopathy. Amplified regions were TCR beta CDR3 sequences from RNA transcripts. First-round RT-PCR of the TCR CDR3 relied on the HTBI primer set. Via MiXCR, TCRdb re-called the multiplex PCR reads, giving one row per CDR3 protein. The table has about 600,000 distinct CDR3 sequences, 16% seen once. The sample holds a few counts of this clonotype. CDR3 size: 14 residues. CDR1 and CDR2 (germline): MGHRA, YSYEKL. The V end lost 0 bases, the J end lost 7 bases, and 7 bases lay between the germline ends. The chain couples TRBV4-1 to TRBJ1-6; no clear D gene. Sequencing was performed on blood. This receptor was taken from a woman in her 40s with Graves' ophthalmopathy. CDR3 DNA sequence: TGCGCCAGCAGCCAAGATTTCGGGAATTCACCCCTCCACTTT. Residues: CASSQDFGNSPLHF.